This TCR beta chain was found in a study of Ad26.COV2.S vaccination and SARS-CoV-2 variants. Study findings and constraints: It was reported that spike-specific CD8+ and CD4+ T cell responses were substantially broad after vaccination. People who got the vaccine or the placebo had similar non-spike TCR breadth.

About this clone itself: The antigen remains unidentified.

TCRdb keeps only in-frame clones here, not all; method: immunoSEQ multiplex PCR. The sample yields over 450,000 clones, 80% to 90% seen once. Regarding treatment: 15 to 20 received Ad26.COV2.S at low or high dose, single or two shots; about 5 received placebo; per-sample allocation not given. Vaccine and placebo recipients were sampled on day 63 after the first injection. At a Boston site, the person donating was an adult of 18-55 years. Its platform was an Ad26 vector, and its expressed antigen was Wuhan-strain SARS-CoV-2 spike. V was cut by 0 bases and J by 7 bases, with 14 bases left in between. The CDR3 is made up of 15 amino acids. The germline gives CDR1 SGHDT, CDR2 YYEEEE.

Sequenced here: peripheral blood, sampled in a trial of Ad26.COV2.S vaccine versus placebo. The TCR was taken from a person between 18 and 65 years old who received the Ad26.COV2.S COVID-19 vaccine or a placebo. The chain couples TRBV5-6 to TRBJ1-5; no firm D call. CDR3 in amino acids: CASSLGWAGRQPQHF. For the CDR3, the DNA is TGTGCCAGCAGCTTGGGGTGGGCGGGCAGACAGCCCCAGCATTTT.